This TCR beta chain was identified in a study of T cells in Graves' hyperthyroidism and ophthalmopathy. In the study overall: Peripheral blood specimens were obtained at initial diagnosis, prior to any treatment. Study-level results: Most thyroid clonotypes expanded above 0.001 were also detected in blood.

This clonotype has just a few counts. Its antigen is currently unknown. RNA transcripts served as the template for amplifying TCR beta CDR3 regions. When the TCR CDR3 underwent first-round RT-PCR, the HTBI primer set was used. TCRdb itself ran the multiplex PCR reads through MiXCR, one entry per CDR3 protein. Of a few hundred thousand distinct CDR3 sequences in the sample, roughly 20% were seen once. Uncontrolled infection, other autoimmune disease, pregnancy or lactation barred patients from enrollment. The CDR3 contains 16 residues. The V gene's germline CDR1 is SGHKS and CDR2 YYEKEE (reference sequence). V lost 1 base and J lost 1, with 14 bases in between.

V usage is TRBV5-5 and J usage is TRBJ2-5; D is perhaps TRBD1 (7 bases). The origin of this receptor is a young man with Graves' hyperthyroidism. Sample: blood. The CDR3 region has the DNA TGTGCCAGCAGCTTGTCTGCGGGACAGACCCAAGAGACCCAGTACTTC. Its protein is CASSLSAGQTQETQYF.